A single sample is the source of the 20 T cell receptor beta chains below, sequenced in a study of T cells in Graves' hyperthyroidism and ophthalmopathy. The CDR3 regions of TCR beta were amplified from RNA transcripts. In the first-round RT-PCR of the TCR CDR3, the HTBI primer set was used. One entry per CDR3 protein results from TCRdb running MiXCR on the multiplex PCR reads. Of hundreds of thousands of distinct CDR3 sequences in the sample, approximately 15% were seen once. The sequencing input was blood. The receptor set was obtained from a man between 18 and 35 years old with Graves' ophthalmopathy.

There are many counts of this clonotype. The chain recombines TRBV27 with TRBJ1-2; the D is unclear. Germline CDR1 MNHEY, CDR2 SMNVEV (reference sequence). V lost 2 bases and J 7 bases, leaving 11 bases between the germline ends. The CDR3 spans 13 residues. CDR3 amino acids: CASSLKQIGGYTF. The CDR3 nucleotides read TGTGCCAGCAGTTTAAAACAAATTGGTGGCTACACCTTC.

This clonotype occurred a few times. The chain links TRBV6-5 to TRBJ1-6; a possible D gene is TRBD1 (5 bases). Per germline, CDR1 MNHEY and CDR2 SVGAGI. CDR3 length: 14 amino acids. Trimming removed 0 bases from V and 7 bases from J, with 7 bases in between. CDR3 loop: CASSYSTANSPLHF. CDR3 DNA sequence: TGTGCCAGCAGTTACTCGACAGCGAATTCACCCCTCCACTTT.

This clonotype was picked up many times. The CDR3 sequence: CASSAGLGGAKETQYF. The CDR3 bases are TGTGCCAGCAGTGCCGGGTTGGGGGGGGCCAAAGAGACCCAGTACTTC. This chain joins TRBV9 and TRBJ2-5, with D possibly matching TRBD2 (7 bases). CDR3 length equals 16 residues. Germline V CDR1 and CDR2: SGDLS, YYNGEE. V was trimmed by 5 bases and J by 3 bases, leaving 20 bases between them. Complete variable domain (other parts from reference TRBV9 and TRBJ2-5): DSGVTQTPKHLITATGQRVTLRCSPRSGDLSVYWYQQSLDQGLQFLIQYYNGEERAKGNILERFSAQQFPDLHSELNLSSLELGDSALYFCASSAGLGGAKETQYFGPGTRLLVL.

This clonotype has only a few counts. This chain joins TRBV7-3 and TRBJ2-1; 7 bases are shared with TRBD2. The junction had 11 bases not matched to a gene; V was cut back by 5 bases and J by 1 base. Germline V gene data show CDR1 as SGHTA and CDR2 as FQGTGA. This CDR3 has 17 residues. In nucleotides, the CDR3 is TGTGCCAGCAGCCGATCAACTAGCGCCTATTCCTACAATGAGCAGTTCTTC. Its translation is CASSRSTSAYSYNEQFF.

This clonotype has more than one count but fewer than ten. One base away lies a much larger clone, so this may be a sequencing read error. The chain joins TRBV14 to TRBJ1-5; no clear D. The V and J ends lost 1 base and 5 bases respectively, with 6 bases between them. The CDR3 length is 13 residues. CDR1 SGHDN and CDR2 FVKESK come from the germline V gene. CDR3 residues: CASSQGTYQPQHF. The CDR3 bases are TGTGCCAGCAGCCAAGGGACCTATCAGCCCCAGCATTTT.

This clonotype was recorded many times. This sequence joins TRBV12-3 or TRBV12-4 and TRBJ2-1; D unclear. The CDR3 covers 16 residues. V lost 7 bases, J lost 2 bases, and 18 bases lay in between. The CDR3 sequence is CASTRRIGYPYNEQFF. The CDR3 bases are TGTGCCAGCACTCGTCGGATCGGGTACCCCTACAATGAGCAGTTCTTC.

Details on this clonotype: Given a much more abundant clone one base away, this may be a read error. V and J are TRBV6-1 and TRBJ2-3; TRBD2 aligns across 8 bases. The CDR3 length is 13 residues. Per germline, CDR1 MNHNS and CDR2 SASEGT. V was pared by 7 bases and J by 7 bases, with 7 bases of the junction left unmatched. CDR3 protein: CASTSGGTNTQYF. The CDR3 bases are TGTGCCAGCACCAGCGGGGGTACAAATACGCAGTATTTT.

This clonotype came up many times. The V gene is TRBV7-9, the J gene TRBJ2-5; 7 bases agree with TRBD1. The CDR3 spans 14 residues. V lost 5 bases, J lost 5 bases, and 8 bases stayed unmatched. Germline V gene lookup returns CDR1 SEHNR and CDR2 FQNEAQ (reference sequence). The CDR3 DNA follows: TGTGCCAGCAGCACAGGGACAGTTCTGGAGACCCAGTACTTC. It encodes CASSTGTVLETQYF.

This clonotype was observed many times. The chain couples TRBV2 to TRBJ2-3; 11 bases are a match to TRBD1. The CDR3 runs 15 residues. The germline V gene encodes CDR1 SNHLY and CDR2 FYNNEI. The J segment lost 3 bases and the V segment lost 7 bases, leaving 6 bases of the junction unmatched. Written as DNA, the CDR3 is TGTGCCAGCACCCGGGACAGGGGGATTACAGATACGCAGTATTTT. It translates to CASTRDRGITDTQYF. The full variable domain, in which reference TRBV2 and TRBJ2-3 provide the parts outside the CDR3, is EPEVTQTPSHQVTQMGQEVILRCVPISNHLYFYWYRQILGQKVEFLVSFYNNEISEKSEIFDDQFSVERPDGSNFTLKIRSTKLEDSAMYFCASTRDRGITDTQYFGPGTRLTVL.

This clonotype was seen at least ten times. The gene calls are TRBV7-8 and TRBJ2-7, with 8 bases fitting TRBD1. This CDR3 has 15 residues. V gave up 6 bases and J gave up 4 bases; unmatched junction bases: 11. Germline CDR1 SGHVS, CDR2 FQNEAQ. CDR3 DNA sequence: TGTGCCAGCAGGGAATTACCGGGACAGGAATACGAGCAGTACTTC. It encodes CASRELPGQEYEQYF. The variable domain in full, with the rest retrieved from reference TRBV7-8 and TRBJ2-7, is GAGVSQSPRYKVAKRGQDVALRCDPISGHVSLFWYQQALGQGPEFLTYFQNEAQLDKSGLPSDRFFAERPEGSVSTLKIQRTQQEDSAVYLCASRELPGQEYEQYFGPGTRLTVT.

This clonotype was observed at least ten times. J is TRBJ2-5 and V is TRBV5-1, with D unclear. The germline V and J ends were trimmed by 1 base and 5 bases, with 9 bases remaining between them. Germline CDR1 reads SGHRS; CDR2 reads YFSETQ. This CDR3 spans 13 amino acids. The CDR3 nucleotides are TGCGCCAGCAGCTTGCAAGAAAGGGAGACCCAGTACTTC. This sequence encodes CASSLQERETQYF.

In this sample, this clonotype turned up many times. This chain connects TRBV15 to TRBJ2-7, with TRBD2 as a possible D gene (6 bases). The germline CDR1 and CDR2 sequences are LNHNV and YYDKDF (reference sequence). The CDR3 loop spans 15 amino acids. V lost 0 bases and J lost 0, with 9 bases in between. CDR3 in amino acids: CATSRDGGISYEQYF. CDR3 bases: TGTGCCACCAGCAGAGATGGAGGGATCTCCTACGAGCAGTACTTC.

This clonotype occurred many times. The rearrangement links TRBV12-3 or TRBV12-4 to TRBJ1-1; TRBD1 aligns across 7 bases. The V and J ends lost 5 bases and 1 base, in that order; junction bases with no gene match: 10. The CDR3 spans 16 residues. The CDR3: CASSPLKGAWNTEAFF. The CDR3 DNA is TGTGCCAGCAGTCCCTTAAAGGGGGCATGGAACACTGAAGCTTTCTTT.

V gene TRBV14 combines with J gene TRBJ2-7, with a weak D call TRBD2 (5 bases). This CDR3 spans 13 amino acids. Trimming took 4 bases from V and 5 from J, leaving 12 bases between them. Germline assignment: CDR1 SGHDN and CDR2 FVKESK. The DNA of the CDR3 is TGTGCCAGCAGCCTCAGGAGCGGCCACGAGCAGTACTTC. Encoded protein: CASSLRSGHEQYF. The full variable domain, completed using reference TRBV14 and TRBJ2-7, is EAGVTQFPSHSVIEKGQTVTLRCDPISGHDNLYWYRRVMGKEIKFLLHFVKESKQDESGMPNNRFLAERTGGTYSTLKVQPAELEDSGVYFCASSLRSGHEQYFGPGTRLTVT.

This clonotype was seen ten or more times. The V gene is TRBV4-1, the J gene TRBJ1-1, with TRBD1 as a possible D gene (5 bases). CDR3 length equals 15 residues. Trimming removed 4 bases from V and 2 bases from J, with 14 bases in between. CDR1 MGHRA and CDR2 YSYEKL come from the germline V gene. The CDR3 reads CASSPVWGPNTEAFF. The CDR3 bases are TGCGCCAGCAGCCCCGTGTGGGGACCAAACACTGAAGCTTTCTTT.

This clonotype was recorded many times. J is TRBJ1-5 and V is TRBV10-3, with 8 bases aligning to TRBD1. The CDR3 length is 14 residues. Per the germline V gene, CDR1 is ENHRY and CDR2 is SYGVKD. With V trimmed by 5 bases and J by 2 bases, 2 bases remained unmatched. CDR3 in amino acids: CAISTQGGNQPQHF. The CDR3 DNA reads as TGTGCCATCAGTACACAGGGGGGCAATCAGCCCCAGCATTTT.

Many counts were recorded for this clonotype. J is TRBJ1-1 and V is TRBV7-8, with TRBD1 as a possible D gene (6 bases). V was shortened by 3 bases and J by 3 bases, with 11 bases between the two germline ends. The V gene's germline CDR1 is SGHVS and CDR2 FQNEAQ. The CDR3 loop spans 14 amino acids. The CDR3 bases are TGTGCCAGCAGCTTCAACAGGGTCCACACTGAAGCTTTCTTT. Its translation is CASSFNRVHTEAFF.

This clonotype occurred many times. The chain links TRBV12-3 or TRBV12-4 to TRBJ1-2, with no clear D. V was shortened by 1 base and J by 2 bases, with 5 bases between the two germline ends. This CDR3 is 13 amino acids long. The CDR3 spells CASSLGWNYGYTF. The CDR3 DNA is TGTGCCAGCAGTTTAGGGTGGAACTATGGCTACACCTTC.

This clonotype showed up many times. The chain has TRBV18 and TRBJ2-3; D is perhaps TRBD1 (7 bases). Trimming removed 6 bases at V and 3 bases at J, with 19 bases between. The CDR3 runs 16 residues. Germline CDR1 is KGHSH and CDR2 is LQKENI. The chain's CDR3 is CASSPKEGAVTDTQYF. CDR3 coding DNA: TGTGCCAGCTCCCCCAAGGAGGGGGCGGTGACAGATACGCAGTATTTT.

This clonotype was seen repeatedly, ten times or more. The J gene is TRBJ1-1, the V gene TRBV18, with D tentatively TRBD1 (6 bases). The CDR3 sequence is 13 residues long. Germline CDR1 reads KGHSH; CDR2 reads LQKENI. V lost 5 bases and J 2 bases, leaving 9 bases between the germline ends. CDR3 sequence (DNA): TGTGCCAGCTCATCGACAGGAAACACTGAAGCTTTCTTT. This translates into CASSSTGNTEAFF.